Each of the 20 T cell receptor beta chains below was sequenced from the same sample in a study of blood T cell repertoires in COVID-19. The protocol was immunoSEQ multiplex PCR, while the TCRdb copy is restricted to in-frame clones and leaves out a portion. This sample has over 200,000 clones, with around nine tenths found just once. The specimen sequenced was peripheral blood. All receptors come from a man aged 60 to 69 who had recovered from COVID-19.

The J gene is TRBJ1-1, the V gene TRBV9; D may be TRBD1 (5 bases). V was clipped by 3 bases and J by 3 bases, with 9 bases between them. The CDR3 is 13 amino acids. The germline gives CDR1 SGDLS, CDR2 YYNGEE. The CDR3 coding sequence is TGTGCCAGCAGCGCAGGGCTGTACACTGAAGCTTTCTTT. Its translation: CASSAGLYTEAFF. Combining the CDR3 with reference TRBV9 and TRBJ1-1 gives the whole variable domain DSGVTQTPKHLITATGQRVTLRCSPRSGDLSVYWYQQSLDQGLQFLIQYYNGEERAKGNILERFSAQQFPDLHSELNLSSLELGDSALYFCASSAGLYTEAFFGQGTRLTVV.

The V call is TRBV5-1, the J call TRBJ2-3; 7 bases agree with TRBD1. Germline lookup yields CDR1 SGHRS and CDR2 YFSETQ. The junction had 3 bases not matched to a gene; V was cut back by 4 bases and J by 1 base. There are 14 residues in the CDR3. CDR3 DNA: TGCGCCAGCAGCCTAGGGACAGGCACAGATACGCAGTATTTT. Amino acid sequence: CASSLGTGTDTQYF.

The chain carries TRBV3-1 (or the pseudogene TRBV3-2) and TRBJ2-5; 7 bases match TRBD2. Trimming at V came to 2 bases and at J to 4 bases, leaving 10 bases not matched to a gene. Germline V gene data show CDR1 as LGHDT and CDR2 as YNNKEL (reference sequence). This CDR3 spans 16 amino acids. The CDR3 here is CASSQSGRALGETQYF. CDR3 nucleotides: TGTGCCAGCAGCCAAAGTGGGAGGGCCCTCGGAGAGACCCAGTACTTC.

CDR3 residues: CASSYTLDRGHF. The CDR3 DNA follows: TGTGCCAGCAGTTACACCTTGGACAGGGGACATTTT. This rearrangement joins TRBV6-6 to TRBJ1-5, with 9 bases that match TRBD1. J was trimmed by 16 bases and V by 2 bases; bases with no gene match: 6. The germline CDR1 and CDR2 sequences are MNHNY and SVGAGI (reference sequence). This CDR3 region has 12 residues.

The chain links TRBV4-3 to TRBJ2-7; possibly TRBD1 for D (5 bases). V lost 1 base, J lost 0 bases, and 7 bases lay in between. The CDR3 sequence is 14 residues long. Germline lookup yields CDR1 LGHNA and CDR2 YSLEER. The CDR3 DNA reads as TGCGCCAGCAGCCAAGGACAGAGCTCCTACGAGCAGTACTTC. Protein product: CASSQGQSSYEQYF.

The rearrangement joins TRBV21-1 to TRBJ2-7; the table's D call, TRBD1, was not checked against the DNA. TRBV21-1 is deemed a pseudogene. This CDR3 spans 15 amino acids. Here the CDR3 reads CASSNTGGPPYEQYF. The CDR3 region has the DNA TGTGCCAGCAGCAACACAGGTGGACCCCCCTACGAGCAGTACTTC.

The genes are TRBV7-3 and TRBJ2-1, with TRBD2 matching over 8 bases. This CDR3 comprises 13 residues. J gave up 10 bases and V 5 bases, and 7 bases lay outside the gene matches. Germline CDR1 SGHTA, CDR2 FQGTGA. CDR3 amino acids: CASSPKASGEQFF. In DNA, the CDR3 is TGTGCCAGCAGCCCCAAGGCTAGCGGGGAGCAGTTCTTC. The variable domain in full, completed from reference TRBV7-3 and TRBJ2-1, reads GAGVSQTPSNKVTEKGKYVELRCDPISGHTALYWYRQSLGQGPEFLIYFQGTGAADDSGLPNDRFFAVRPEGSVSTLKIQRTERGDSAVYLCASSPKASGEQFFGPGTRLTVL.

The chain recombines TRBV5-6 with TRBJ2-1; D call uncertain. Germline loops: CDR1 SGHDT, CDR2 YYEEEE. This CDR3 contains 13 residues. V was clipped by 4 bases and J by 7 bases, with 12 bases between them. Here the CDR3 DNA reads TGTGCCAGCAGCCGTTTTGTTCGTAATGAGCAGTTCTTC. Protein: CASSRFVRNEQFF.

The CDR3 DNA reads as TGTGCCATCAGTGGTACCCCTAGCGGGGGGGCAGCAGATACGCAGTATTTT. Translating gives CAISGTPSGGAADTQYF. The chain is built from TRBV10-3 and TRBJ2-3, with TRBD2 identical over 12 bases. CDR3 length: 17 residues. V lost 4 bases to trimming and J lost 4 bases; unmatched junction nucleotides: 9. The V gene's germline CDR1 is ENHRY and CDR2 SYGVKD.

The chain is built from TRBV11-3 and TRBJ2-2; 8 bases are a match to TRBD2. Germline CDR1 and CDR2: SGHNT and YENEEA. This CDR3 has 17 amino acids. V gave up 5 bases and J gave up 5 bases; unmatched junction bases: 13. In DNA form, the CDR3 reads TGTGCCAGCAGCCCATTCCCCGGGACTAGAGGGACCGGGGAGCTGTTTTTT. It encodes CASSPFPGTRGTGELFF.

The chain carries TRBV5-4 and TRBJ2-5, with D possibly TRBD1 on 6 matching bases. Trimming removed 4 bases from V and 5 bases from J, with 21 bases in between. The germline gives CDR1 SGHNT, CDR2 YYREEE (reference sequence). There are 16 residues in the CDR3. DNA for the CDR3: TGTGCCAGCAGCCGACGCGAACAGGGCAGGGATGAGACCCAGTACTTC. Protein product: CASSRREQGRDETQYF. Complete variable domain (other parts from reference TRBV5-4 and TRBJ2-5): ETGVTQSPTHLIKTRGQQVTLRCSSQSGHNTVSWYQQALGQGPQFIFQYYREEENGRGNFPPRFSGLQFPNYSSELNVNALELDDSALYLCASSRREQGRDETQYFGPGTRLLVL.

This chain joins TRBV5-1 and TRBJ2-7; TRBD2 agrees at 9 bases. V lost 0 bases, J lost 0 bases, and 10 bases stayed unmatched. Looked up from germline, CDR1 is SGHRS and CDR2 is YFSETQ. The CDR3 extends over 18 amino acids. The CDR3 loop reads CASSLDQPWGLASYEQYF. In DNA form, the CDR3 reads TGCGCCAGCAGCTTGGACCAGCCGTGGGGACTAGCCTCCTACGAGCAGTACTTC.

V is TRBV7-6 and J is TRBJ2-1; 7 nucleotides agree with TRBD2. CDR3 size: 15 residues. Germline V CDR1 and CDR2: SGHVS, FNYEAQ. V lost 3 bases, J lost 5 bases, and 7 bases stayed unmatched. CDR3 region: CASSFPSGGNNEQFF. The CDR3 bases are TGTGCCAGCAGCTTTCCTAGCGGAGGTAACAATGAGCAGTTCTTC. Filled out from reference TRBV7-6 and TRBJ2-1, the complete variable domain reads GAGVSQSPRYKVTKRGQDVALRCDPISGHVSLYWYRQALGQGPEFLTYFNYEAQQDKSGLPNDRFSAERPEGSISTLTIQRTEQRDSAMYRCASSFPSGGNNEQFFGPGTRLTVL.

The rearrangement uses TRBV6-2 or TRBV6-3 and TRBJ1-1; no clear D. V lost 2 bases and J 8 bases, leaving 12 bases between the germline ends. The CDR3 is 13 amino acids. CDR1 MNHEY and CDR2 SVGEGT come from the germline V gene. CDR3 loop: CASSYRESTEAFF. The CDR3, as DNA: TGTGCCAGCAGTTACCGGGAATCGACAGAAGCTTTCTTT.

V and J are TRBV5-6 and TRBJ2-1; 9 bases line up with TRBD2. J was trimmed by 8 bases and V by 4 bases; bases with no gene match: 4. The length of the CDR3 is 13 residues. The germline V gene has CDR1 SGHDT and CDR2 YYEEEE. The CDR3 nucleotides are TGTGCCAGCAGCCAAAGACTAGCGGATGAGCAGTTCTTC. It codes for CASSQRLADEQFF.

The rearrangement links TRBV12-3 or TRBV12-4 to TRBJ2-5; D may be TRBD2 (6 bases). The V end was cut by 5 bases, the J end by 4 bases, with 11 bases between. This CDR3 is 13 amino acids long. CDR3 in amino acids: CASSLNGGETQYF. The CDR3 DNA sequence: TGTGCCAGCAGTCTCAACGGGGGAGAGACCCAGTACTTC.

The V gene is TRBV4-1, the J gene TRBJ2-3; 12 bases line up with TRBD2. V lost 3 bases, J lost 3 bases, and 10 bases stayed unmatched. Germline assignment: CDR1 MGHRA and CDR2 YSYEKL. CDR3 length equals 18 residues. This CDR3 is CASSHRSPSGGATDTQYF. CDR3 nucleotide sequence: TGCGCCAGCAGCCACCGATCCCCTAGCGGGGGGGCAACAGATACGCAGTATTTT.

The CDR3 loop reads CASSRTPTGAGYTF. DNA of the CDR3: TGTGCCAGCAGTCGGACCCCGACAGGGGCTGGCTACACCTTC. The chain employs TRBV6-5 and TRBJ1-2; 8 nucleotides agree with TRBD1. With 5 bases clipped from V and 7 bases from J, the junction kept 9 bases outside the gene matches. The CDR3 loop spans 14 amino acids. Germline V gives CDR1 MNHEY, CDR2 SVGAGI.

J is TRBJ1-2 and V is TRBV28, with D possibly matching TRBD1 (6 bases). Germline V lookup: CDR1 MDHEN, CDR2 SYDVKM. The CDR3 runs to 13 residues. The V gene lost 6 bases and the J gene lost 7 bases, with 15 bases spanning the gap. The CDR3 nucleotides read TGTGCCAGCAGAATACAGGGAAGGACTGGCTACACCTTC. This translates into CASRIQGRTGYTF.

The chain has TRBV7-3 and TRBJ2-2; perhaps TRBD1 as D (6 bases). Germline V gene sequence: CDR1 SGHTA, CDR2 FQGTGA. This CDR3 has 15 amino acids. V was pared by 4 bases and J by 6 bases, with 15 bases between. The CDR3 loop reads CASSSSGTTPGELFF. The CDR3 DNA sequence: TGTGCCAGCAGCTCGTCCGGGACAACACCCGGGGAGCTGTTTTTT.